These T cell receptor beta chains were read from a single sample in a study of blood T cell repertoires in COVID-19. The table came from immunoSEQ multiplex PCR; TCRdb's copy has only in-frame clones and leaves some out. This table has about 150,000 clones, more than 75% appearing once. Source material: peripheral blood. The receptors stem from a man in his fifties or sixties with acute or convalescent COVID-19. Both conserved end residues are trimmed from each CDR3.

>TRBV9
ASSARTSHTDTQY
>TRBV12-3/TRBV12-4
ASSLARHTEAF
>TRBV5-1
ASSLGLIYEQY
>TRBV5-1
ASRWDSDNSPLH
>TRBV15
ATNSGRTEETQY
>TRBV28
ASSFGQGNYGYT
>TRBV6-1
ASSELGGEGEQY
>TRBV27
ASSPGQYLNQPQH
>TRBV29-1
SVETSGRRAGELF
>TRBV5-1
ASSLVSGSSYEQY
>TRBV19
ASSIDLGPAGLAF
>TRBV7-8
ASRVLAGVYNEQF
>TRBV29-1
SVDRGSGELF
>TRBV4-1
ASSKEALAGGFSYNEQF
>TRBV14
ASSRTQGAPTRDTEAF
>TRBV21-1
ASSHRKGFATNEKLF
>TRBV7-8
ASSLESGSYEQY
>TRBV2
ASNLEGLAEQTQY
>TRBV15
ATQGQGAFEAF
>TRBV5-5
ASSLAGSQQNQPQH
>TRBV7-9
ASSTRTGRGADTQY
>TRBV9
ASSVGGLSYEQY
>TRBV6-5
ASSNVWERTGELF
>TRBV10-2
ACQPGQGYEQY
>TRBV30
AWSVASGRNEQY
>TRBV7-2
ASSPGTANYEQY
>TRBV5-1
ASSAGGDQPQH
>TRBV28
ASTMNTGELF
>TRBV28
ASDGRQYGYT
>TRBV28
ASSRGQGNEKLF